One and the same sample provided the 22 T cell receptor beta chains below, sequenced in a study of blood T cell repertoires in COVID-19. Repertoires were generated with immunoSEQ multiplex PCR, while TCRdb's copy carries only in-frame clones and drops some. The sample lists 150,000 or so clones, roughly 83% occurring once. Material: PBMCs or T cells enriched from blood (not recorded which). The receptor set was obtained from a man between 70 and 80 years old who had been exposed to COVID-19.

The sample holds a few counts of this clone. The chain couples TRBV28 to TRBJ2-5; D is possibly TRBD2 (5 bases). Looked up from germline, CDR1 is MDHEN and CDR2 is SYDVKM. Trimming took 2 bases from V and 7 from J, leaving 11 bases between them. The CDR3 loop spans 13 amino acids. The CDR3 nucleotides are TGTGCCAGCAGTTTACCCCGAGGAGGGACCCAGTACTTC. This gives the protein CASSLPRGGTQYF.

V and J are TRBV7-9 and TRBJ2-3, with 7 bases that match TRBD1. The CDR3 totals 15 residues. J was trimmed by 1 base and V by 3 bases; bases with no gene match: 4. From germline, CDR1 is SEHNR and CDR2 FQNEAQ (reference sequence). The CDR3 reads CASSLRGTGTDTQYF. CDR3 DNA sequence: TGTGCCAGCAGCTTGCGAGGGACAGGCACAGATACGCAGTATTTT.

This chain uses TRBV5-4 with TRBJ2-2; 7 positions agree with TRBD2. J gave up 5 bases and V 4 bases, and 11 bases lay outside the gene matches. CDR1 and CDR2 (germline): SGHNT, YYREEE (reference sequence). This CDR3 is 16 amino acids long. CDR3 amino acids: CASSQWRGAGTGELFF. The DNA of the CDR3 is TGTGCCAGCAGCCAATGGCGGGGAGCGGGGACCGGGGAGCTGTTTTTT.

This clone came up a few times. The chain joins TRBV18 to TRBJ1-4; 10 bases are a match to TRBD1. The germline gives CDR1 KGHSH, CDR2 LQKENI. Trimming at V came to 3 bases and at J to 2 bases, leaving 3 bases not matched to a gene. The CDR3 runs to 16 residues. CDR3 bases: TGTGCCAGCTCACCTCGGGACAGGGGTACTAATGAAAAACTGTTTTTT. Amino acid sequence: CASSPRDRGTNEKLFF.

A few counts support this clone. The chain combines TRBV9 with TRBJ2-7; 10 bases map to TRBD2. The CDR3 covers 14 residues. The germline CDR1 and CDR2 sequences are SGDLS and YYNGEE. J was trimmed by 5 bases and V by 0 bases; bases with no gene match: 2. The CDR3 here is CASSVGLAGDEQYF. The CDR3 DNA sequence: TGTGCCAGCAGCGTAGGCCTAGCGGGAGACGAGCAGTACTTC.

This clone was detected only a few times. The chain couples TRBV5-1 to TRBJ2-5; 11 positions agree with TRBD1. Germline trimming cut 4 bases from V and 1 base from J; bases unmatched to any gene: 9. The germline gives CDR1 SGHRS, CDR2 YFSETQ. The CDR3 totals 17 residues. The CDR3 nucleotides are TGCGCCAGCAGCCAACGACGGGACAGGGGGGCCCAAGAGACCCAGTACTTC. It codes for CASSQRRDRGAQETQYF.

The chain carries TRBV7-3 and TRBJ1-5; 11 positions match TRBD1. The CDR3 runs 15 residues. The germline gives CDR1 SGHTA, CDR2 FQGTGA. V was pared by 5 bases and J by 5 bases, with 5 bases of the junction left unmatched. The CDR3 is CASSHRDRGYQPQHF. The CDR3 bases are TGTGCCAGCAGCCACCGGGACAGGGGGTATCAGCCCCAGCATTTT.

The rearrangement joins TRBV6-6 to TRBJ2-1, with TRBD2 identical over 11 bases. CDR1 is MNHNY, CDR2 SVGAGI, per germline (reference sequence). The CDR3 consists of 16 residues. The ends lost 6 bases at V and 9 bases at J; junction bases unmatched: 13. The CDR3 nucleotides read TGTGCCAGCAGCACCACCGGGACTAGCGGAAATAGTGAGCAGTTCTTC. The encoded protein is CASSTTGTSGNSEQFF.

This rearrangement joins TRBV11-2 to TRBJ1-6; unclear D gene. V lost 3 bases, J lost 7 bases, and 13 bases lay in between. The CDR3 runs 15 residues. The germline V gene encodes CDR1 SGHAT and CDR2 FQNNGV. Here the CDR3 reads CASSFWRGGNSPLHF. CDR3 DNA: TGTGCCAGCAGCTTTTGGCGGGGTGGGAATTCACCCCTCCACTTT.

CDR3 in amino acids: CASSHPGNTGELFF. Written as DNA, the CDR3 is TGTGCCAGCAGCCATCCAGGGAACACCGGGGAGCTGTTTTTT. The J gene is TRBJ2-2, the V gene TRBV3-1 (or the pseudogene TRBV3-2); D unresolved. The CDR3 extends over 14 amino acids. Germline-derived CDR1 and CDR2 are LGHDT and YNNKEL (reference sequence). Trimming took off 3 bases at V and 1 base at J, with 6 bases between the two ends.

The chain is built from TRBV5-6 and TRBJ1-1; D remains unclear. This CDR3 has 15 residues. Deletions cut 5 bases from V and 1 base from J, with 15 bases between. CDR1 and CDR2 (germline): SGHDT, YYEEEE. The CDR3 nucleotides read TGTGCCAGCAGATTGCGAGGGAGCGGGAACACTGAAGCTTTCTTT. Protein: CASRLRGSGNTEAFF. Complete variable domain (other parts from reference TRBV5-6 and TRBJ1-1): DAGVTQSPTHLIKTRGQQVTLRCSPKSGHDTVSWYQQALGQGPQFIFQYYEEEERQRGNFPDRFSGHQFPNYSSELNVNALLLGDSALYLCASRLRGSGNTEAFFGQGTRLTVV.

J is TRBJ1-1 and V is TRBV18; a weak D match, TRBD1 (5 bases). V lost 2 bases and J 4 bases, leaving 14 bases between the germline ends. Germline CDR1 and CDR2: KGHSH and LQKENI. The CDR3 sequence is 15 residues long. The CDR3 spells CASSPELQGPTEAFF. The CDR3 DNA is TGTGCCAGCTCACCAGAGTTGCAGGGCCCCACTGAAGCTTTCTTT.

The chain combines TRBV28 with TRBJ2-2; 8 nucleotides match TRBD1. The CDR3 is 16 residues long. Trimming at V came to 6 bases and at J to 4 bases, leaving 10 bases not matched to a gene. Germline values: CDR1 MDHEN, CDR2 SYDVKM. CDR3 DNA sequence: TGTGCCAGCAGGGGCGGGACAGGTGGTCGCACCGGGGAGCTGTTTTTT. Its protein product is CASRGGTGGRTGELFF.

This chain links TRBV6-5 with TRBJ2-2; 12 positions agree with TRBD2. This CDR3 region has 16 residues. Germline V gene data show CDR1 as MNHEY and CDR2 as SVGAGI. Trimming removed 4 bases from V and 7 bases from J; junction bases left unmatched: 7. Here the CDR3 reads CASSWASGRANGELFF. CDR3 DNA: TGTGCCAGCAGTTGGGCTAGCGGGAGGGCCAACGGGGAGCTGTTTTTT.

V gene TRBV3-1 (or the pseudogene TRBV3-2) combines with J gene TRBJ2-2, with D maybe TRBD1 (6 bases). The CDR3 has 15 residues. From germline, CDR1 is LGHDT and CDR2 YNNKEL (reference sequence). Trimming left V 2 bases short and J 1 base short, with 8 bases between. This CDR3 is CASSQTGKNTGELFF. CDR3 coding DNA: TGTGCCAGCAGCCAAACAGGGAAGAACACCGGGGAGCTGTTTTTT.

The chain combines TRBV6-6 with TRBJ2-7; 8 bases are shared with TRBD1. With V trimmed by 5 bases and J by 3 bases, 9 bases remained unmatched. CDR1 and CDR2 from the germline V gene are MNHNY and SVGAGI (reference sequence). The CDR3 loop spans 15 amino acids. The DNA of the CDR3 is TGTGCCAGCAGTCCCCAGACAGGGGCCAACTACGAGCAGTACTTC. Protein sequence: CASSPQTGANYEQYF.

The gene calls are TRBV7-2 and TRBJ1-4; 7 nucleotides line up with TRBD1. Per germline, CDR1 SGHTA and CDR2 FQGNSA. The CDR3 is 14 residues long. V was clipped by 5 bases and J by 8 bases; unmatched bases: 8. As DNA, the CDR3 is TGTGCCAGCAGCCCACAGGGGACCGGGGAAAAACTGTTTTTT. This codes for CASSPQGTGEKLFF.

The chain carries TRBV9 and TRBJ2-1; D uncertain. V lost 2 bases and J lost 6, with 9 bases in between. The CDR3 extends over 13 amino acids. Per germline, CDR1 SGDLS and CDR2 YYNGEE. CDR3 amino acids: CASSVGPLNEQFF. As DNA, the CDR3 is TGTGCCAGCAGCGTGGGCCCCCTCAATGAGCAGTTCTTC.

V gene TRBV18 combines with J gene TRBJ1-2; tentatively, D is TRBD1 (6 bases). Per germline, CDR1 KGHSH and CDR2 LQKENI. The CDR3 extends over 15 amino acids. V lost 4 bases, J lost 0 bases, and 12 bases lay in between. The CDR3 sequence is CASSRSGTPNYGYTF. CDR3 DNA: TGTGCCAGCTCACGCTCCGGGACACCTAACTATGGCTACACCTTC.

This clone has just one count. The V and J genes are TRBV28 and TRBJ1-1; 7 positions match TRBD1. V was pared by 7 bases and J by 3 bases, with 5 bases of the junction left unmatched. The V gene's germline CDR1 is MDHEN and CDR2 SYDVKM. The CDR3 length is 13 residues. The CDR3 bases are TGTGCCAGCATCCGCGGGACAGACACTGAAGCTTTCTTT. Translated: CASIRGTDTEAFF.

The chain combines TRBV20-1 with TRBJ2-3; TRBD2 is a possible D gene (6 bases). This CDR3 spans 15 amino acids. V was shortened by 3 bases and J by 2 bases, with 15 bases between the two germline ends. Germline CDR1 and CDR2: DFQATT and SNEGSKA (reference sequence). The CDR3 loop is CSASLEGSFTDTQYF. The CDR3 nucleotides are TGCAGTGCTAGTTTGGAGGGGTCCTTCACAGATACGCAGTATTTT.

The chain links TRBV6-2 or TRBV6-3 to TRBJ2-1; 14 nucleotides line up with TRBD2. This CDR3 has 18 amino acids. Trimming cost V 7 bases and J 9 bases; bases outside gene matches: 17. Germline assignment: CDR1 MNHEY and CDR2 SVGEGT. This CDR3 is CASTPRGTSGSVLGEQFF. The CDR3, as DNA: TGTGCCAGCACCCCGCGAGGGACTAGCGGGAGCGTTCTAGGTGAGCAGTTCTTC.